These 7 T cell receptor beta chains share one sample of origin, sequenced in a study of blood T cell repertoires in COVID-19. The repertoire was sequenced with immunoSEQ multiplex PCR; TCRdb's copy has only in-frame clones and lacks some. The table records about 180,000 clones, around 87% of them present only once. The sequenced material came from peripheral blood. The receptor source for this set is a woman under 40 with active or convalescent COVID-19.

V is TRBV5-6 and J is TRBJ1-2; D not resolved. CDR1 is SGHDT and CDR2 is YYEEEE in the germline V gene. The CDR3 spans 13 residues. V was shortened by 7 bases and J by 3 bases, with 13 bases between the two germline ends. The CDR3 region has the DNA TGTGCCAGCTCCGAGACTTCGCACTATGGCTACACCTTC. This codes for CASSETSHYGYTF. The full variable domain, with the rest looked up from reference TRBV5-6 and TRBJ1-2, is DAGVTQSPTHLIKTRGQQVTLRCSPKSGHDTVSWYQQALGQGPQFIFQYYEEEERQRGNFPDRFSGHQFPNYSSELNVNALLLGDSALYLCASSETSHYGYTFGSGTRLTVV.

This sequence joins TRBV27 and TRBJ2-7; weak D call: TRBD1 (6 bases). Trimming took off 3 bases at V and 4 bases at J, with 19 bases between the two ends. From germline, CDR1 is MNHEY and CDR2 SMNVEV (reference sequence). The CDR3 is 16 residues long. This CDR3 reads CASSLTPAATGYEQYF. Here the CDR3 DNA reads TGTGCCAGCAGTTTGACACCCGCCGCCACAGGGTACGAGCAGTACTTC.

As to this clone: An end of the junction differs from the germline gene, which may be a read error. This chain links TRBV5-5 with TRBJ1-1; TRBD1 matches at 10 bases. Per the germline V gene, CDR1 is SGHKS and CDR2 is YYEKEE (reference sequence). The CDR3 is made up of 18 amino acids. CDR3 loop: CASSSALGTGEGGAEVFF. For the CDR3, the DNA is TGTGCCAGCAGCTCCGCCCTAGGGACAGGGGAAGGGGGGGCTGAAGTTTTCTTT. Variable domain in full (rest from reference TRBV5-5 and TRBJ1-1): DAGVTQSPTHLIKTRGQQVTLRCSPISGHKSVSWYQQVLGQGPQFIFQYYEKEERGRGNFPDRFSARQFPNYSSELNVNALLLGDSALYLCASSSALGTGEGGAEVFFGQGTRLTVV.

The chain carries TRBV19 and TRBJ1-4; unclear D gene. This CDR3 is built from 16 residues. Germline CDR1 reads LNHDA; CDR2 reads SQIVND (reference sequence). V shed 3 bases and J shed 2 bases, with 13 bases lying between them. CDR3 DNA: TGTGCCAGTAGTATTTTCGCGGGGAGGACTAATGAAAAACTGTTTTTT. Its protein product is CASSIFAGRTNEKLFF.

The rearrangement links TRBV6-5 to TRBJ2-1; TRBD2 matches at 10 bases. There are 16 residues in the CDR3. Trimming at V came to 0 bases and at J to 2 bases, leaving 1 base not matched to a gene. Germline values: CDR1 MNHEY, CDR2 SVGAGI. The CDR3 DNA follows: TGTGCCAGCAGTTACTCGAGCGGGAGGGCCTACAATGAGCAGTTCTTC. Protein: CASSYSSGRAYNEQFF.

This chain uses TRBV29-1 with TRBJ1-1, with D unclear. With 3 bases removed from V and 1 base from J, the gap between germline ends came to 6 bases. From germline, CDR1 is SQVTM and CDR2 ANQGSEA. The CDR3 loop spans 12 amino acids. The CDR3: CSVEPGNTEAFF. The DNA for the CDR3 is TGCAGCGTTGAGCCGGGGAACACTGAAGCTTTCTTT.

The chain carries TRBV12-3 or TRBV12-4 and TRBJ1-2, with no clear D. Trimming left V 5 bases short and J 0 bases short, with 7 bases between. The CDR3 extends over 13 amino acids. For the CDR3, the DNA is TGTGCCAGCAGTATCCGTGCTAACTATGGCTACACCTTC. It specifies CASSIRANYGYTF.